These T cell receptor beta chains were read from a single sample in a study of regulatory T cells in long-lasting Graves disease. MiXCR was run by TCRdb on the multiplex PCR reads, yielding one entry per CDR3 protein. The data contain more than 450,000 distinct CDR3 sequences, 12% of them singletons. This same sample was also taken into another study, of T cells in Graves' hyperthyroidism and ophthalmopathy.

The source material was peripheral blood mononuclear cells (PBMCs), sampled at new diagnosis, from a patient treated with antithyroid drugs. The source of these receptors is a woman under 40 with Graves disease. Each CDR3 is given with its conserved first and last residue. The D gene is left open where the match is weak. For some rows the clone size is stated as once, few or many, or as a class when expanded; others skip it.

D gene | J gene | V gene | clone size | CDR3 DNA | CDR3 protein
TRBD2 | TRBJ2-1 | TRBV11-2 | few | TGTGCCAGCAGCCAAGATGGGACTAGCGCCTACAATGAGCAGTTCTTC | CASSQDGTSAYNEQFF
TRBD2 | TRBJ2-1 | TRBV2 | - | TGTGCCAGCAGGCTAGGACTAGCGGACAATGAGCAGTTCTTC | CASRLGLADNEQFF
TRBD2 | TRBJ2-2 | TRBV29-1 | few | TGCAGCGCGGGGGGGGGTAAGGCCATCAGGGCCGGGGAGCTGTTTTTT | CSAGGGKAIRAGELFF
TRBD2 | TRBJ2-1 | TRBV12-3/TRBV12-4 | many | TGTGCCAGCAATGTAGCGGGAGGGGATGAGCAGTTCTTC | CASNVAGGDEQFF
- | TRBJ1-3 | TRBV3-1 | - | TGTGCCAGCAGCCCAGAACGGGGGGGCGCGCACTCTGGAAACACCATATATTTT | CASSPERGGAHSGNTIYF
TRBD2 | TRBJ2-1 | TRBV28 | many | TGTGCCAGCGCTAGCGGGAGGGTTGAGCAGTTCTTC | CASASGRVEQFF
- | TRBJ1-4 | TRBV11-1 | many | TGTGCCAGCAGCTTACACCAGCCGGGGGAAAAACTGTTTTTT | CASSLHQPGEKLFF
TRBD2 | TRBJ2-3 | TRBV20-1 | many | TGCAGTGCTAGACTTCCTAGCGGAGAGACGCAGTATTTT | CSARLPSGETQYF
TRBD2 | TRBJ2-7 | TRBV6-1 | many | TGTGCCAGCAGGTCAGCGGGAGAGAGCTACGAGCAGTACTTC | CASRSAGESYEQYF
TRBD1 | TRBJ1-5 | TRBV6-2/TRBV6-3 | many | TGTGCCAGCAGTACCCGGGACAGAGGGGGGAATCAGCCCCAGCATTTT | CASSTRDRGGNQPQHF
- | TRBJ1-1 | TRBV18 | few | TGTGCCAGCTCACCACACCGAGAGTGGAACACTGAAGCTTTCTTT | CASSPHREWNTEAFF
- | TRBJ1-1 | TRBV5-5 | many | TGTGCCAGCAGCCTATTGGGGGTATCGAGCACTGAAGCTTTCTTT | CASSLLGVSSTEAFF
- | TRBJ1-1 | TRBV5-6 | many | TGTGCCAGCAGCCGAATTCAGACACGAATTGAAGCTTTCTTT | CASSRIQTRIEAFF
TRBD1 | TRBJ1-1 | TRBV11-2 | many | TGTGCCAGCAGCTTAGACGACTGGATGAGGGACAGGGGATTGAACACTGAAGCTTTCTTT | CASSLDDWMRDRGLNTEAFF
- | TRBJ1-1 | TRBV20-1 | few | TGCAGTGCGTCAGGAGCGAACACTGAAGCTTTCTTT | CSASGANTEAFF
- | TRBJ2-5 | TRBV6-2/TRBV6-3 | - | TGTGCCAGCAGGGAGCGGCGCATCCAAGAGACCCAGTACTTC | CASRERRIQETQYF
- | TRBJ1-5 | TRBV20-1 | once | TGCAGTGCTTCTTTGGGACTCTTTAGCAATCAGCCCCAGCATTTT | CSASLGLFSNQPQHF
TRBD1 | TRBJ1-1 | TRBV5-8 | few | TGTGCCAGCAGCGAGGGGACAGGGGTGACTGAAGCTTTCTTT | CASSEGTGVTEAFF
- | TRBJ1-1 | TRBV5-6 | few | TGTGCCAGCAGCTCCATCTTCAGGGCCTTGAACACTGAAGCTTTCTTT | CASSSIFRALNTEAFF
- | TRBJ2-2 | TRBV4-1 | many | TGTGCCAGCAGCCCGGGACTGCTGAACACCGGGGAGCTGTTTTTT | CASSPGLLNTGELFF
- | TRBJ1-2 | TRBV7-8 | many | TGTGCCAGCAGCTTGACGCGGGAGGGGAATGGCTACACCTTC | CASSLTREGNGYTF
TRBD2 | TRBJ2-7 | TRBV3-1 | many | TGTGCCAGCAGCCAAGATTTGCGGGGGGCCTACGAGCAGTACTTC | CASSQDLRGAYEQYF
- | TRBJ1-2 | TRBV3-1 | many | TGTGCCAGCAGCCAAGGTCCAGACCCGATGTACTATGGCTACACCTTC | CASSQGPDPMYYGYTF
- | TRBJ1-1 | TRBV5-6 | many | TGTGCCAGCAGCCCCGGGCCCCTAGAAGCTTTCTTT | CASSPGPLEAFF
TRBD1 | TRBJ1-2 | TRBV5-6 | - | TGTGCCAGCAGCCCGGGCCCGGACAGGGTTCGTCATGGCTACACCTTC | CASSPGPDRVRHGYTF
- | TRBJ2-2 | TRBV15 | many | TGTGCCACCAGCAGAGTAGGGCTTTCAGGGGAGCTGTTTTTT | CATSRVGLSGELFF